The 19 T cell receptor beta chains below were found in one sample sequenced in a study of T cells after yellow fever vaccination (dated by TCRdb to between 2018 and 2021). Library preparation used 5' RACE. Sequencing used an Illumina NovaSeq 6000. TCRdb redid the processing of the public reads, applying fastp at Q25 and MiXCR, and retained in-frame beta chains. Records with the same CDR3 protein are collapsed into one entry carrying the most frequent genes and DNA. The sample data list some 240,000 distinct CDR3 sequences, and more than 3.5% of these were observed just once. The ten largest clones represent around 20% of the sample. In light of the paper, this sample's treatment or condition label describes: live attenuated yellow fever vaccine strain. The material sequenced was PBMCs, taken 15 days after the yellow fever booster vaccination. The receptor set was obtained from a man aged 18 to 30 who received the YFV17D yellow fever vaccine.

This clonotype was seen many times. This sequence joins TRBV7-2 and TRBJ2-1, with 9 nucleotides matching TRBD2. The CDR3 has 15 amino acids. CDR1 is SGHTA and CDR2 is FQGNSA in the germline V gene. Trimming at V came to 11 bases and at J to 8 bases, leaving 16 bases not matched to a gene. CDR3 coding DNA: TGTGCCTCCAAGGATCTAGCGGGGAGCTCTTATGAGCAGTTCTTC. Protein product: CASKDLAGSSYEQFF.

V is TRBV20-1 and J is TRBJ2-1; 13 bases map to TRBD2. This CDR3 has 14 amino acids. V lost 2 bases and J lost 10; bases outside the gene matches: 5. CDR1 and CDR2 from the germline V gene are DFQATT and SNEGSKA (reference sequence). CDR3 nucleotides: TGCAGTGCTAGAACTAGCGGGGGGGCAGGGGAGCAGTTCTTC. This encodes CSARTSGGAGEQFF.

This clonotype was recorded many times. V usage is TRBV21-1 and J usage is TRBJ2-7. TRBV21-1 is given as a pseudogene. The CDR3 is 13 amino acids. The CDR3 nucleotides read TGTGCCAGCAGCAAACTTCAGGAATCGAGCTTGTACTTC. This encodes CASSKLQESSLYF.

This clonotype was observed at least ten times. V and J are TRBV3-1 and TRBJ2-5; no firm D call. This CDR3 contains 14 residues. Germline V lookup: CDR1 LGHDT, CDR2 YNNKEL (reference sequence). V lost 0 bases and J lost 9, with 14 bases in between. CDR3 bases: TGTGCCAGCAGCCAAGAAGGCCCTATTGGGGCCCAGTACTTC. It translates to CASSQEGPIGAQYF.

This clonotype has at least ten counts. CDR3 loop: CASSSKDGLGEQFF. The CDR3 bases are TGTGCCAGCAGCTCGAAGGACGGCCTCGGTGAGCAGTTCTTC. This chain joins TRBV5-4 and TRBJ2-1, with unresolved D. The CDR3 has 14 amino acids. Trimming removed 3 bases from V and 9 bases from J, with 16 bases in between. Per the germline V gene, CDR1 is SGHNT and CDR2 is YYREEE (reference sequence).

This clonotype was counted at least ten times. This rearrangement joins TRBV7-8 to TRBJ2-5; the D call may be TRBD1 or TRBD2 (5 bases each). Between the trimmed V and J ends, which lost 5 bases and 3 bases, there was a span of 19 bases. The CDR3 is made up of 16 amino acids. CDR1 is SGHVS and CDR2 is FQNEAQ in the germline V gene. CDR3 amino acids: CASSVGAPSPEETQYF. CDR3 nucleotides: TGTGCCAGCAGCGTTGGGGCACCTAGCCCGGAAGAGACCCAGTACTTC.

This clonotype was counted many times. The genes are TRBV6-5 and TRBJ1-6, with 9 bases aligning to TRBD1. The CDR3 sequence is 15 residues long. Trimming at V came to 6 bases and at J to 7 bases, leaving 7 bases not matched to a gene. Germline CDR1 reads MNHEY; CDR2 reads SVGAGI. In DNA form, the CDR3 reads TGTGCCAGCAGCCCGGGACAGGGTTACAATTCACCCCTCCACTTT. It is translated as CASSPGQGYNSPLHF.

This clonotype showed up just a few times. The V call is TRBV27, the J call TRBJ2-3; the D gene is possibly TRBD1 (6 bases). Germline V lookup: CDR1 MNHEY, CDR2 SMNVEV (reference sequence). The CDR3 spans 18 residues. Trimming left V 4 bases short and J 2 bases short, with 22 bases between. In DNA, the CDR3 is TGTGCCAGCAGTTCGTTACTCCCAACAGGGCTGGTCACAGATACGCAGTATTTT. This codes for CASSSLLPTGLVTDTQYF.

This clonotype was observed many times. The chain couples TRBV5-6 to TRBJ2-7, with D perhaps TRBD1 (6 bases). CDR1 SGHDT and CDR2 YYEEEE come from the germline V gene. The CDR3 loop spans 14 amino acids. V lost 2 bases to trimming and J lost 4 bases, with 13 bases between them. The CDR3: CASSLTGQEYEQYV. In nucleotides, the CDR3 is TGTGCCAGCAGCTTAACAGGGCAAGAATACGAGCAGTACGTC.

This clonotype showed up many times. The J gene is TRBJ2-7, the V gene TRBV6-5; the match to TRBD1 covers 11 bases. This CDR3 has 15 residues. Germline CDR1 MNHEY, CDR2 SVGAGI. The V segment lost 0 bases and the J segment 6 bases; nucleotides outside the gene matches: 4. DNA for the CDR3: TGTGCCAGCAGTTACTCGGGGACAGGGGGACTCGAGCAGTACTTC. Translated, it gives CASSYSGTGGLEQYF.

This clonotype has ten or more counts. The CDR3 DNA sequence: TGCAGTGCTAGTCTACTACAGGGAAAAGCTTTCTTT. This encodes CSASLLQGKAFF. The chain has TRBV20-1 and TRBJ1-1, with D possibly TRBD1 on 6 matching bases. This CDR3 region has 12 residues. V was clipped by 3 bases and J by 9 bases, with 14 bases between them. Germline loops: CDR1 DFQATT, CDR2 SNEGSKA (reference sequence).

In its sample, this clonotype was seen many times. This chain joins TRBV7-2 and TRBJ1-2, with D uncertain. V shed 3 bases and J shed 3 bases, with 5 bases lying between them. The CDR3 is 12 amino acids. Germline-derived CDR1 and CDR2 are SGHTA and FQGNSA. Here the CDR3 DNA reads TGTGCCAGCAGCTTCAACGACTATGGCTACACCTTC. This encodes CASSFNDYGYTF. Based on the CDR3 plus reference TRBV7-2 and TRBJ1-2, the full variable domain is GAGVSQSPSNKVTEKGKDVELRCDPISGHTALYWYRQSLGQGLEFLIYFQGNSAPDKSGLPSDRFSAERTGGSVSTLTIQRTQQEDSAVYLCASSFNDYGYTFGSGTRLTVV.

The sample holds many counts of this clonotype. The rearrangement links TRBV4-3 to TRBJ1-6; D is undetermined. Trimming removed 0 bases from V and 0 bases from J, with 15 bases in between. In germline, CDR1 is LGHNA, CDR2 YSLEER. The CDR3 spans 19 residues. The CDR3 coding sequence is TGCGCCAGCAGCCAAGATTGGTCAGGCTACAGCTCCTATAATTCACCCCTCCACTTT. Residues: CASSQDWSGYSSYNSPLHF.

The V and J genes are TRBV5-1 and TRBJ2-3; a weak D match, TRBD2 (7 bases). The CDR3 length is 16 residues. Trimming stripped 4 bases from V and 3 bases from J, with 18 bases between. The germline CDR1 and CDR2 sequences are SGHRS and YFSETQ. The CDR3 spells CASSPPSRGGTDTQYF. CDR3 sequence (DNA): TGCGCCAGCAGCCCCCCCTCTAGGGGGGGGACAGATACGCAGTATTTT.

This clonotype came up many times. The V gene is TRBV29-1, the J gene TRBJ1-1, with TRBD1 identical over 10 bases. Germline loops: CDR1 SQVTM, CDR2 ANQGSEA. V lost 3 bases to trimming and J lost 1 base; unmatched junction nucleotides: 5. The CDR3 sequence is 15 residues long. This chain's CDR3 is CSVDGDRGTNTEAFF. The CDR3 nucleotides are TGCAGCGTTGATGGGGACAGGGGAACGAACACTGAAGCTTTCTTT.

This clonotype was detected ten times or more. J is TRBJ2-2 and V is TRBV5-1, with unresolved D. The CDR3 length is 14 residues. CDR1 is SGHRS, CDR2 YFSETQ, per germline. V dropped 0 bases and J dropped 6 bases, with 9 bases sitting between them. The CDR3 bases are TGCGCCAGCAGCTTGGAGGTGTTGGCCGGGGAGCTGTTTTTT. This sequence encodes CASSLEVLAGELFF.

This clonotype was seen many times. The chain couples TRBV20-1 to TRBJ1-5; D is possibly TRBD1 (5 bases). Per the germline V gene, CDR1 is DFQATT and CDR2 is SNEGSKA (reference sequence). The ends were cut back, 6 bases at V and 7 bases at J, with 16 bases in the middle. CDR3 length: 13 amino acids. The CDR3 DNA follows: TGCAGTGCCCACCGAGGGGAGTTGCAGCCCCAGCATTTT. It translates to CSAHRGELQPQHF.

This clonotype was picked up many times. The chain couples TRBV10-2 to TRBJ2-1, with D tentatively TRBD2 (7 bases). The germline gives CDR1 WSHSY, CDR2 SAAADI. The V gene lost 6 bases and the J gene lost 4 bases, with 16 bases spanning the gap. There are 15 residues in the CDR3. The CDR3 DNA is TGCGCCAGCAGGGAACGGGGGGCCCGTTACAATGAGCAGTTCTTC. It is translated as CASRERGARYNEQFF.

This clonotype was observed at least ten times. This sequence joins TRBV20-1 and TRBJ1-5, with 9 positions matching TRBD1. The J segment lost 7 bases and the V segment lost 3 bases, leaving 10 bases of the junction unmatched. The CDR3 runs to 15 residues. Germline V gives CDR1 DFQATT, CDR2 SNEGSKA (reference sequence). The CDR3 here is CSARGRTGAKQPQHF. The CDR3 coding sequence is TGCAGTGCTAGGGGAAGGACAGGGGCTAAACAGCCCCAGCATTTT.